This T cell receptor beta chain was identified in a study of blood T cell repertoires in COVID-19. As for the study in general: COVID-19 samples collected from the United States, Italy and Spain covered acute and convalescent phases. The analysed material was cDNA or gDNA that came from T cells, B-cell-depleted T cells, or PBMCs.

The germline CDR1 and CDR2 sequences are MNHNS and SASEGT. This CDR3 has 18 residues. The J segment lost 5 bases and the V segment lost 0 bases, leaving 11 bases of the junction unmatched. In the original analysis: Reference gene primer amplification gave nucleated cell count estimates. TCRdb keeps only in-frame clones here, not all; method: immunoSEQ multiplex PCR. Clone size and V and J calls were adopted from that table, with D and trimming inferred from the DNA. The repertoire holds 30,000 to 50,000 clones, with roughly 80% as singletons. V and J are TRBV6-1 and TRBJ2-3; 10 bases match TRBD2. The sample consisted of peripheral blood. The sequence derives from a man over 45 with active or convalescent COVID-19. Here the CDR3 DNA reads TGTGCCAGCAGTGAAGCACCCACAGCGGGGGGGCAAAAAGATACGCAGTATTTT. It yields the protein CASSEAPTAGGQKDTQYF.